The clone carrying this TCR beta chain has ten or more counts. A single record per CDR3 protein comes from TCRdb applying MiXCR to the PCR reads. The table lists 9,000 to 13,000 distinct CDR3 sequences, around three fifths of them singletons. These data belong to a study of tumor-infiltrating lymphocytes in oesophageal squamous cell carcinoma. The source is a male donor with esophageal squamous cell carcinoma. The specimen was esophageal tumor tissue.

The CDR3 spells CASSAGAGGELFF. The CDR3 DNA reads as TGCGCCAGCAGCGCGGGAGCGGGCGGGGAGCTGTTTTTT. The gene calls are TRBV5-1 and TRBJ2-2, with TRBD2 matching 7 bases. Germline loops: CDR1 SGHRS, CDR2 YFSETQ. The ends lost 4 bases at V and 7 bases at J; junction bases unmatched: 4. The CDR3 runs to 13 residues.